What follows describes a single TCR beta chain. The data were taken from a study of OX40 agonist ivuxolimab in advanced cancers. Repertoires were generated with immunoSEQ multiplex PCR, while TCRdb's copy carries only in-frame clones and drops some. The repertoire holds 80,000 to 85,000 clones, with around 80% as singletons. The V and J ends lost 4 bases and 13 bases, in that order; junction bases with no gene match: 11. CDR3 size: 14 residues. Germline values: CDR1 MNHEY, CDR2 SMNVEV (reference sequence). The chain joins TRBV27 to TRBJ1-4; 8 bases agree with TRBD1. Sequencing used CD4+ or CD8+ T cells sorted from blood, obtained in a trial of the OX40 agonist ivuxolimab. This TCR was recovered from an adult with an advanced solid tumor such as melanoma, head and neck, liver or kidney cancer. The DNA of the CDR3 is TGTGCCAGCAGTTCGGGACAGGCGACCGGGGGACTGTTTTTT. It specifies CASSSGQATGGLFF.